Following are 31 T cell receptor beta chains from one sample sequenced in a study of regulatory T cells in long-lasting Graves disease (dated by TCRdb to about 2021). To prepare the library, multiplex PCR was applied. The run used an Illumina HiSeq 4000. CDR3 regions were amplified by Arm-PCR with iRepertoire HTBI primers to construct TCR beta libraries. TCRdb reanalyzed the raw reads on its own, using fastp at Q25 for trimming and MiXCR for clone calling, and kept in-frame beta chains. Each entry is one CDR3 protein sequence, shown with its most common DNA and genes. The table for this sample lists roughly 560,000 distinct CDR3 sequences; 16% of them were counted only once. Of the sample, approximately 25% is held by the ten largest clones. This specimen's time point label, per the study, means: newly diagnosed GD, antithyroid drugs for less than 3 months. RNA was extracted from PBMCs in TRIzol for both TCR sequencing and RNA sequencing.

This sample also belongs to another study, concerning T cells in Graves' hyperthyroidism and ophthalmopathy.

The specimen was peripheral blood mononuclear cells (PBMCs), collected at new diagnosis, from a patient treated with antithyroid drugs. The receptors originated from a woman aged 40 to 65 with Graves disease. Donor details come from another sample of the same person, matched by shared clones.

The chain combines TRBV24-1 with TRBJ1-2, with unresolved D. The germline V gene has CDR1 KGHDR and CDR2 SFDVKD. The CDR3 runs 15 residues. V was cut by 1 base and J by 0 bases, with 8 bases left in between. CDR3 nucleotide sequence: TGTGCCACCAGTGATTTTTCGGATTCTAACTATGGCTACACCTTC. Protein product: CATSDFSDSNYGYTF.

This clonotype was seen many times. This chain connects TRBV7-2 to TRBJ2-1; D is unresolved. The CDR3 is 15 residues long. CDR1 and CDR2 from the germline V gene are SGHTA and FQGNSA. With 1 base removed from V and 8 bases from J, the gap between germline ends came to 15 bases. The CDR3 spells CASSLGGVIGYEQFF. CDR3 sequence (DNA): TGTGCCAGCAGCTTAGGGGGTGTAATTGGGTATGAGCAGTTCTTC.

This clonotype was detected many times. The chain employs TRBV3-1 and TRBJ2-3; maybe TRBD1 (5 bases). CDR1 is LGHDT and CDR2 is YNNKEL in the germline V gene (reference sequence). The CDR3 covers 13 residues. V was pared by 1 base and J by 8 bases, with 10 bases between. The CDR3 nucleotides read TGTGCCAGCAGCCAAGGTTTGGGGCTTACGCAGTATTTT. Amino acid sequence: CASSQGLGLTQYF.

The chain joins TRBV30 to TRBJ2-6; 10 bases are a match to TRBD2. The CDR3 totals 17 residues. Germline trimming cut 1 base from V and 7 bases from J; bases unmatched to any gene: 10. Germline V gene lookup returns CDR1 GTSNPN and CDR2 SVGIG (reference sequence). The chain's CDR3 is CAWSGASGGKGANVLTF. DNA for the CDR3: TGTGCCTGGAGTGGGGCTAGCGGGGGAAAGGGAGCCAACGTCCTGACTTTC.

At least ten counts were recorded for this clonotype. V usage is TRBV5-5 and J usage is TRBJ1-1; TRBD1 matches 11 bases. Trimming cost V 4 bases and J 2 bases; bases outside gene matches: 4. This CDR3 is built from 15 residues. CDR1 and CDR2 from the germline V gene are SGHKS and YYEKEE (reference sequence). The CDR3 DNA reads TGTGCCAGCAGCGGACGGACAGGGGGCAACACTGAAGCTTTCTTT. Translating it yields CASSGRTGGNTEAFF.

This clonotype has a count of ten or more. J is TRBJ2-5 and V is TRBV2; D assignment may be TRBD1 or TRBD2 (5 bases each). Germline values: CDR1 SNHLY, CDR2 FYNNEI. This CDR3 has 13 amino acids. V lost 1 base and J lost 7, with 10 bases in between. CDR3: CASSEGGLGTQYF. The CDR3 DNA follows: TGTGCCAGCAGTGAAGGGGGGTTGGGGACCCAGTACTTC.

This clonotype came up many times. The chain joins TRBV6-1 to TRBJ2-1, with D perhaps given as TRBD1 or TRBD2 (6 bases each). The length of the CDR3 is 17 residues. CDR1 is MNHNS, CDR2 SASEGT, per germline. Trimming took 0 bases from V and 2 from J, leaving 14 bases between them. This CDR3 reads CASSEAYSGAAYNEQFF. CDR3 bases: TGTGCCAGCAGTGAAGCTTACTCGGGGGCGGCCTACAATGAGCAGTTCTTC.

This clonotype was detected ten times or more. The chain couples TRBV12-3 or TRBV12-4 to TRBJ2-5, with D possibly TRBD1 on 6 matching bases. Trimming took 5 bases from V and 4 from J, leaving 14 bases between them. The CDR3 extends over 14 amino acids. In nucleotides, the CDR3 is TGTGCCAGCAGTCTAGGACAGAACGTAGAGACCCAGTACTTC. Translating gives CASSLGQNVETQYF.

This clonotype was seen only a few times. J is TRBJ2-5 and V is TRBV10-3, with no clear D. CDR1 ENHRY and CDR2 SYGVKD come from the germline V gene. V lost 8 bases and J 5 bases, leaving 15 bases between the germline ends. The CDR3 runs to 13 residues. CDR3 bases: TGTGCCATCTTGGACCCCCGGTTGGAGACCCAGTACTTC. Amino acids: CAILDPRLETQYF.

About this clonotype itself: This CDR3 fails to terminate in the conserved phenylalanine or tryptophan, so it likely reflects a read error. The CDR3 is CASSSSGGIGLLYGYTL. CDR3 DNA sequence: TGTGCCAGCAGCTCATCCGGGGGCATAGGATTGCTCTATGGCTACACCTTG. This chain uses TRBV7-9 with TRBJ1-2, with D tentatively TRBD1 (6 bases). V shed 4 bases and J shed 4 bases, with 22 bases lying between them. CDR3 length: 17 amino acids. The germline gives CDR1 SEHNR, CDR2 FQNEAQ (reference sequence).

The table lists this clonotype with many counts. The rearrangement uses TRBV7-2 and TRBJ1-4; D unresolved. CDR1 is SGHTA, CDR2 FQGNSA, per germline. This CDR3 is built from 14 residues. V lost 6 bases and J lost 8, with 16 bases in between. CDR3 DNA sequence: TGTGCCAGCAGAACCGGGATGCGGCACGAAAAACTGTTTTTT. Protein product: CASRTGMRHEKLFF.

In this sample, this clonotype turned up many times. V is TRBV5-5 and J is TRBJ1-5; no reliable D call. The CDR3 spans 13 residues. V was shortened by 4 bases and J by 6 bases, with 11 bases between the two germline ends. Germline V lookup: CDR1 SGHKS, CDR2 YYEKEE (reference sequence). As DNA, the CDR3 is TGTGCCAGCAGCCTCCTTTGGAGTCAGCCCCAGCATTTT. This gives the protein CASSLLWSQPQHF. The full variable domain, its missing parts supplied by reference TRBV5-5 and TRBJ1-5, is DAGVTQSPTHLIKTRGQQVTLRCSPISGHKSVSWYQQVLGQGPQFIFQYYEKEERGRGNFPDRFSARQFPNYSSELNVNALLLGDSALYLCASSLLWSQPQHFGDGTRLSIL.

This clonotype was counted many times. The chain uses TRBV7-2 and TRBJ1-5, with TRBD1 matching 9 bases. Losses at the gene ends were 4 bases for V and 0 bases for J; bases not matched to a gene: 4. This CDR3 is 16 amino acids long. CDR1 and CDR2 (germline): SGHTA, FQGNSA. CDR3 coding DNA: TGTGCCAGCAGCTCGGGACAGGGTGTTAGCAATCAGCCCCAGCATTTT. Translated, it gives CASSSGQGVSNQPQHF.

The chain has TRBV7-9 and TRBJ1-1; 7 bases fit TRBD1. The CDR3 has 15 residues. Germline values: CDR1 SEHNR, CDR2 FQNEAQ (reference sequence). V shed 5 bases, J shed 2 bases, and the junction held 8 bases outside the gene matches. The chain's CDR3 is CASSASGTVNTEAFF. DNA for the CDR3: TGTGCCAGCAGCGCATCCGGGACAGTAAACACTGAAGCTTTCTTT.

This chain connects TRBV20-1 to TRBJ1-2, with 11 nucleotides matching TRBD1. The CDR3 length is 13 residues. Germline CDR1 and CDR2: DFQATT and SNEGSKA (reference sequence). The J segment lost 11 bases and the V segment lost 5 bases, leaving 10 bases of the junction unmatched. The CDR3 loop reads CSASSGTGGGYTF. The CDR3 region has the DNA TGCAGTGCTTCCTCCGGGACAGGGGGGGGTTACACCTTC.

The genes are TRBV6-1 and TRBJ2-2; D is unclear. CDR3 length: 14 residues. V was clipped by 1 base and J by 6 bases, with 9 bases between them. In germline, CDR1 is MNHNS, CDR2 SASEGT. CDR3: CASSEGVFPGELFF. The CDR3 DNA follows: TGTGCCAGCAGTGAAGGGGTTTTTCCCGGGGAGCTGTTTTTT.

This clonotype was seen repeatedly, ten times or more. The chain carries TRBV2 and TRBJ1-2; perhaps TRBD1 as D (5 bases). This CDR3 has 14 amino acids. Trimming pared 0 bases from V and 7 bases from J, leaving 12 bases between. Looked up from germline, CDR1 is SNHLY and CDR2 is FYNNEI. The CDR3 region is CASSEAGLLGGYTF. The CDR3 bases are TGTGCCAGCAGTGAAGCGGGACTTTTAGGTGGCTACACCTTC.

At least ten counts were recorded for this clonotype. V usage is TRBV6-2 or TRBV6-3 and J usage is TRBJ2-2; D is possibly TRBD2 (5 bases). Germline lookup yields CDR1 MNHEY and CDR2 SVGEGT. CDR3 length: 12 amino acids. The V gene lost 4 bases and the J gene lost 7 bases, with 7 bases spanning the gap. The CDR3 sequence is CASSSGGGELFF. CDR3 DNA: TGTGCCAGCAGTTCCGGAGGCGGGGAGCTGTTTTTT.

This clonotype appeared many times. The J gene is TRBJ1-5, the V gene TRBV2; D might be TRBD1 (5 bases). The CDR3 spans 15 residues. In germline, CDR1 is SNHLY, CDR2 FYNNEI. The germline V and J ends were trimmed by 2 bases and 4 bases, with 12 bases remaining between them. CDR3 residues: CASSEIGARNQPQHF. The CDR3 nucleotides are TGTGCCAGCAGTGAAATAGGGGCTCGGAATCAGCCCCAGCATTTT.

This clonotype occurred many times. Germline is not matched at one junction end, which may reflect a read error. The V gene is TRBV30, the J gene TRBJ1-2; TRBD1 is a possible D gene (6 bases). This CDR3 contains 13 residues. The germline V gene has CDR1 GTSNPN and CDR2 SVGIG (reference sequence). The CDR3 DNA follows: TGTGCCTGCAGTGGGGGCGCTAACTATGGCTACACCTTC. Translating it yields CACSGGANYGYTF.

This clonotype was recorded a few times. The V gene is TRBV28, the J gene TRBJ2-7; D possibly matches TRBD1 or TRBD2 (6 bases each). The CDR3 totals 15 residues. Trimming removed 6 bases from V and 3 bases from J, with 18 bases in between. Germline V gene data show CDR1 as MDHEN and CDR2 as SYDVKM. The CDR3 loop is CASSQGGPPLYEQYF. The DNA for the CDR3 is TGTGCCAGCAGCCAAGGGGGGCCCCCCCTCTACGAGCAGTACTTC.

This clonotype was seen at least ten times. V is TRBV6-5 and J is TRBJ2-7, with D possibly matching TRBD1 (6 bases). Between the trimmed V and J ends, which lost 0 bases and 5 bases, there was a span of 14 bases. Germline V gene lookup returns CDR1 MNHEY and CDR2 SVGAGI. The CDR3 sequence is 15 residues long. CDR3 coding DNA: TGTGCCAGCAGTTACTCGTTACAGGGTTCGAACGAGCAGTACTTC. The encoded protein is CASSYSLQGSNEQYF.

The V and J genes are TRBV14 and TRBJ1-2; unclear D gene. Per the germline V gene, CDR1 is SGHDN and CDR2 is FVKESK. This CDR3 comprises 15 residues. Trimming took off 1 base at V and 3 bases at J, with 12 bases between the two ends. CDR3 region: CASSQGFSPYYGYTF. Written as DNA, the CDR3 is TGTGCCAGCAGCCAAGGATTCTCCCCCTACTATGGCTACACCTTC.

This clonotype came up a few times. V is TRBV7-8 and J is TRBJ1-2; D call uncertain. V lost 0 bases, J lost 0 bases, and 8 bases lay in between. Germline V gene data show CDR1 as SGHVS and CDR2 as FQNEAQ. This CDR3 comprises 15 residues. CDR3 nucleotide sequence: TGTGCCAGCAGCTTAGCGCGAGACCCTAACTATGGCTACACCTTC. Its protein is CASSLARDPNYGYTF.

This clonotype was seen repeatedly, ten times or more. V is TRBV2 and J is TRBJ2-3; 7 bases fit TRBD1. Germline V gene lookup returns CDR1 SNHLY and CDR2 FYNNEI. The CDR3 totals 12 residues. V shed 6 bases and J 10 bases; nucleotides not matched to a gene: 7. CDR3 DNA: TGTGCCAGCAGCTTAGGGACAGAACCGCAGTATTTT. Amino acids: CASSLGTEPQYF.

The V call is TRBV28, the J call TRBJ2-3; TRBD2 is a possible D gene (7 bases). CDR1 and CDR2 from the germline V gene are MDHEN and SYDVKM. The CDR3 loop spans 18 amino acids. Deletions cut 3 bases from V and 5 bases from J, with 24 bases between. This CDR3 is CASSFAPVAGAEGDTQYF. The CDR3 nucleotides are TGTGCCAGCAGTTTTGCCCCCGTTGCGGGGGCTGAGGGAGATACGCAGTATTTT.

The chain combines TRBV3-1 with TRBJ2-3, with 7 bases that match TRBD2. V was pared by 2 bases and J by 1 base, with 3 bases of the junction left unmatched. The CDR3 loop spans 15 amino acids. The germline CDR1 and CDR2 sequences are LGHDT and YNNKEL (reference sequence). The chain's CDR3 is CASSQLGGGTDTQYF. Written as DNA, the CDR3 is TGTGCCAGCAGCCAACTGGGGGGGGGCACAGATACGCAGTATTTT.

This clonotype was counted ten times or more. V and J are TRBV12-5 and TRBJ1-2, with 7 bases identical to TRBD1. The germline gives CDR1 LGHNT, CDR2 FRNRAP. The CDR3 covers 16 residues. The V segment lost 4 bases and the J segment 3 bases; nucleotides outside the gene matches: 11. In DNA, the CDR3 is TGTGCTAGTGGTTCGGTGTCTGCAGGGGGATACTATGGCTACACCTTC. Protein product: CASGSVSAGGYYGYTF.

The table lists this clonotype with many counts. The J gene is TRBJ2-2, the V gene TRBV7-2, with 7 bases lining up with TRBD2. The ends lost 6 bases at V and 4 bases at J; junction bases unmatched: 11. The germline gives CDR1 SGHTA, CDR2 FQGNSA. The CDR3 runs 16 residues. CDR3 loop: CASRGGGDYRTGELFF. CDR3 nucleotides: TGTGCCAGCAGGGGGGGTGGGGACTACCGCACCGGGGAGCTGTTTTTT.

This clonotype has ten or more counts. The chain uses TRBV3-1 and TRBJ2-7; D may be TRBD2 (5 bases). The CDR3 totals 13 residues. Germline-derived CDR1 and CDR2 are LGHDT and YNNKEL (reference sequence). V dropped 4 bases and J dropped 0 bases, with 7 bases sitting between them. CDR3 nucleotide sequence: TGTGCCAGCAGCCCGGGATTCTCCTACGAGCAGTACTTC. It translates to CASSPGFSYEQYF.

This clonotype was picked up many times. The V and J genes are TRBV3-1 and TRBJ1-5, with D unresolved. From germline, CDR1 is LGHDT and CDR2 YNNKEL (reference sequence). Trimming took 0 bases from V and 6 from J, leaving 6 bases between them. This CDR3 is 13 amino acids long. This CDR3 reads CASSQEGAQPQHF. The CDR3 bases are TGTGCCAGCAGCCAAGAGGGAGCTCAGCCCCAGCATTTT.